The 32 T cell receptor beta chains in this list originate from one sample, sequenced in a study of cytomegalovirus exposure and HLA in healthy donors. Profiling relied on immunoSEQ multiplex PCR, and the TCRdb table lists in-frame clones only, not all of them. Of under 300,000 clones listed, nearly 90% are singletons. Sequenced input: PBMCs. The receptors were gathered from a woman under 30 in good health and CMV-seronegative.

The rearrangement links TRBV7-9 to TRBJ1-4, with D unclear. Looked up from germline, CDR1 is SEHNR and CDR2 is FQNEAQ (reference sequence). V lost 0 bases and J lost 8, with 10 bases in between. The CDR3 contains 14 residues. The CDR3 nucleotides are TGTGCCAGCAGCTTAGCGGCAGGAGGGGAAAAACTGTTTTTT. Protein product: CASSLAAGGEKLFF.

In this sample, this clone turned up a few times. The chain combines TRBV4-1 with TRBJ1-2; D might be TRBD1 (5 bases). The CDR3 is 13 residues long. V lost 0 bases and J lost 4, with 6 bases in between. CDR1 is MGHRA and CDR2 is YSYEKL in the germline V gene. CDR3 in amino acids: CASSQETAYGYTF. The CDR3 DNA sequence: TGCGCCAGCAGCCAAGAGACAGCCTATGGCTACACCTTC.

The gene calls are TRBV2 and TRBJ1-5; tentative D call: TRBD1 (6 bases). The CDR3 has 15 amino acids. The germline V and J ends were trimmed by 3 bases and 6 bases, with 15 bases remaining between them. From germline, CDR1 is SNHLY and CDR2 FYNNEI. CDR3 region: CASSDTGSWGQPQHF. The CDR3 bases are TGTGCCAGCAGTGATACAGGGTCTTGGGGTCAGCCCCAGCATTTT.

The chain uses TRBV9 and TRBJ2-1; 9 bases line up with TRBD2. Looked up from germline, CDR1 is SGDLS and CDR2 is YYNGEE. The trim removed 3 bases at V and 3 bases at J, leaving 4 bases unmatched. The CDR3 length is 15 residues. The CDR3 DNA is TGTGCCAGCAGCGCTATGCGGGGGGGCTACAATGAGCAGTTCTTC. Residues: CASSAMRGGYNEQFF.

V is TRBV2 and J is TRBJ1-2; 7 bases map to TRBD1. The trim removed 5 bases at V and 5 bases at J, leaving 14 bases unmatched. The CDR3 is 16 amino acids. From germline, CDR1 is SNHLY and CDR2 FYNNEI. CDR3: CASSTGTANFGYGYTF. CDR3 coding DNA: TGTGCCAGCAGTACCGGGACAGCTAACTTTGGGTATGGCTACACCTTC.

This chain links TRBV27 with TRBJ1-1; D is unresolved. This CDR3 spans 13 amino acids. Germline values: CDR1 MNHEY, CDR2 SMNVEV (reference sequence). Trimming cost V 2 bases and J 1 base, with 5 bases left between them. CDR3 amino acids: CASSLLRNTEAFF. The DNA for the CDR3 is TGTGCCAGCAGTTTACTGCGGAACACTGAAGCTTTCTTT.

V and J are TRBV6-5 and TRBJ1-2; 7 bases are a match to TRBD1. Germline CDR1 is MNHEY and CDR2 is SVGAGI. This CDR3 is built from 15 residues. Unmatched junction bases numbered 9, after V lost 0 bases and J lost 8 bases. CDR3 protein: CASSYSRDSLRGYTF. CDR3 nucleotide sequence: TGTGCCAGCAGTTACTCGCGGGACAGCCTGAGGGGCTACACCTTC.

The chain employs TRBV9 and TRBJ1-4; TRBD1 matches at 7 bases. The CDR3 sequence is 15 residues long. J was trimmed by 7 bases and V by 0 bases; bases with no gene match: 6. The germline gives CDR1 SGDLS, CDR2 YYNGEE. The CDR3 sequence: CASSVVEGAGEKLFF. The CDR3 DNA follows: TGTGCCAGCAGCGTAGTAGAGGGGGCAGGTGAAAAACTGTTTTTT.

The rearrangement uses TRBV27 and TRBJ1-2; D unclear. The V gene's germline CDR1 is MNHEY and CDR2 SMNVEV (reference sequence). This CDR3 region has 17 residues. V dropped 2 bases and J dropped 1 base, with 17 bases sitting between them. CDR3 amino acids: CASSLRQPLPINYGYTF. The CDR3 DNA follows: TGTGCCAGCAGTTTAAGGCAGCCACTACCTATTAACTATGGCTACACCTTC.

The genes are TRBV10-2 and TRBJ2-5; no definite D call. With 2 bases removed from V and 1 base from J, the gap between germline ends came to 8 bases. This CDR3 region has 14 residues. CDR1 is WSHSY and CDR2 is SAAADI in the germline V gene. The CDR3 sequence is CASSEDTIQETQYF. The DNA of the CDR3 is TGCGCCAGCAGTGAGGACACAATCCAAGAGACCCAGTACTTC.

The CDR3 sequence is CASSFDRGPFEQFF. The CDR3 DNA follows: TGTGCCAGCAGTTTCGACAGGGGGCCATTTGAGCAGTTCTTC. The chain uses TRBV28 and TRBJ2-1, with TRBD1 matching 10 bases. CDR3 length: 14 residues. CDR1 and CDR2 (germline): MDHEN, SYDVKM. The ends lost 3 bases at V and 9 bases at J; junction bases unmatched: 5.

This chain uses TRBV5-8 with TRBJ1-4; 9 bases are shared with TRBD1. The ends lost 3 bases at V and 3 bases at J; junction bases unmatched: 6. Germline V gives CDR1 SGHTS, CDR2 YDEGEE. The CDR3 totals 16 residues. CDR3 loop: CASSSRDRASNEKLFF. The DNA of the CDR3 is TGTGCCAGCAGCTCCCGGGACAGGGCATCTAATGAAAAACTGTTTTTT.

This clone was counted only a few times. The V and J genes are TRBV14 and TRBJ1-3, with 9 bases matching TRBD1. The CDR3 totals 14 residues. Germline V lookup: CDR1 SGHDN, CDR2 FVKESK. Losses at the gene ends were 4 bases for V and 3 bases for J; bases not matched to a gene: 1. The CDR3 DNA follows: TGTGCCAGCAGCCGGACAGGGGTTGGAAACACCATATATTTT. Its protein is CASSRTGVGNTIYF.

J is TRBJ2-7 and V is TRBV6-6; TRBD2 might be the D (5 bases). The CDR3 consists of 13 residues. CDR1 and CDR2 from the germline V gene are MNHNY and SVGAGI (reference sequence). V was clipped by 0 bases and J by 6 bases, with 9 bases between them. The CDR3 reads CASSYSTGVEQYF. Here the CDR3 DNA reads TGTGCCAGCAGTTACTCCACCGGGGTCGAGCAGTACTTC.

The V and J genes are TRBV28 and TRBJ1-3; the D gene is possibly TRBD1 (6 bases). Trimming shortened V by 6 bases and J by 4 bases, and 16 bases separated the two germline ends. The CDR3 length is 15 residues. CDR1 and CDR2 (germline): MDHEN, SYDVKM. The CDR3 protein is CASRTPGQRGNTIYF. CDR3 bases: TGTGCCAGCAGAACCCCGGGACAAAGGGGAAACACCATATATTTT.

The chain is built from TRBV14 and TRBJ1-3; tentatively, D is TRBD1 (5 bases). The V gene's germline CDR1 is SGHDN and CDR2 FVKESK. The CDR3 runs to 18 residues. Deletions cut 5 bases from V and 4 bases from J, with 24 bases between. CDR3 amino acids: CASSSRVVRPGGGNTIYF. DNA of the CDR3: TGTGCCAGCAGCTCCAGGGTTGTTCGACCAGGCGGCGGAAACACCATATATTTT.

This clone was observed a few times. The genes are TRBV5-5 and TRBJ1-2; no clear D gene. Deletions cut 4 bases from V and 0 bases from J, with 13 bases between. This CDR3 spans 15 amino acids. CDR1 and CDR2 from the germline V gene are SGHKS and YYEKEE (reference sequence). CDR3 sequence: CASSESGLANYGYTF. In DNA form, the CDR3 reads TGTGCCAGCAGCGAATCAGGACTAGCTAACTATGGCTACACCTTC.

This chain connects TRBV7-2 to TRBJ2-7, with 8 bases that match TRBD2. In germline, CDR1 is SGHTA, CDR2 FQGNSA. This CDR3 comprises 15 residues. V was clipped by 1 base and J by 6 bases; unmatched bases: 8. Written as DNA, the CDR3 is TGTGCCAGCAGCTTAGAACTAGCGGCCCTCCGCGAGCAGTACTTC. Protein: CASSLELAALREQYF.

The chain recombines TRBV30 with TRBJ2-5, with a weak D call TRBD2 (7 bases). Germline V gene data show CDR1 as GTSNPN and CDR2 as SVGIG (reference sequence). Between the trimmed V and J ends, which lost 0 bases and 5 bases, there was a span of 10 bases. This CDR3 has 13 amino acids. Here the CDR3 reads CAWSVGGGETQYF. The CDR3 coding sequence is TGTGCCTGGAGTGTAGGGGGAGGGGAGACCCAGTACTTC. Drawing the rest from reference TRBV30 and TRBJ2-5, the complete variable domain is SQTIHQWPATLVQPVGSPLSLECTVEGTSNPNLYWYRQAAGRGLQLLFYSVGIGQISSEVPQNLSASRPQDRQFILSSKKLLLSDSGFYLCAWSVGGGETQYFGPGTRLLVL.

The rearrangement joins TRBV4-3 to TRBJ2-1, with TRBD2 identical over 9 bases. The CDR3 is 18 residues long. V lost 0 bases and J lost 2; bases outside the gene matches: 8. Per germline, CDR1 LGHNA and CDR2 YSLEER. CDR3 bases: TGCGCCAGCAGCCAAGAGGGGACTAGCCCGACACCCTACAATGAGCAGTTCTTC. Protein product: CASSQEGTSPTPYNEQFF.

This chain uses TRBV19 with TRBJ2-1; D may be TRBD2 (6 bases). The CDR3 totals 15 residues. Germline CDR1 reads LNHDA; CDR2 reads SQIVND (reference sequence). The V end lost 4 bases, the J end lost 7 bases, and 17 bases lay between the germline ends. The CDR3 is CASSKLASVLNEQFF. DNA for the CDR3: TGTGCCAGTAGTAAACTAGCATCGGTACTGAATGAGCAGTTCTTC.

CDR3 protein: CASSPPFDGTGLVSVLTF. CDR3 nucleotides: TGTGCCAGCTCACCACCGTTCGACGGGACGGGACTAGTAAGCGTCCTGACTTTC. V and J are TRBV18 and TRBJ2-6; 8 nucleotides agree with TRBD2. CDR3 length: 18 residues. The V and J ends lost 0 bases and 12 bases, in that order; junction bases with no gene match: 16. Germline V gives CDR1 KGHSH, CDR2 LQKENI. The full variable domain, completed using reference TRBV18 and TRBJ2-6, is NAGVMQNPRHLVRRRGQEARLRCSPMKGHSHVYWYRQLPEEGLKFMVYLQKENIIDESGMPKERFSAEFPKEGPSILRIQQVVRGDSAAYFCASSPPFDGTGLVSVLTFGAGSRLTVL.

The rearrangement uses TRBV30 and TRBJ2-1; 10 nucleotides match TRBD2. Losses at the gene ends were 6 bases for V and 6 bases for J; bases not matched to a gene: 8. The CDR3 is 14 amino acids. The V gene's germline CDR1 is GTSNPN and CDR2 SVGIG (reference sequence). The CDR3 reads CACQKRGGGNEQFF. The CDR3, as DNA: TGTGCCTGCCAAAAGCGGGGGGGCGGCAATGAGCAGTTCTTC.

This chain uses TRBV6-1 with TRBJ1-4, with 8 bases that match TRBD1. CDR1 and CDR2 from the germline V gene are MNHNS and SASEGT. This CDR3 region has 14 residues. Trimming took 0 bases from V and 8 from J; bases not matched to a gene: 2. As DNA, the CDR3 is TGTGCCAGCAGTGAAGCGCGACAGGGGGAAAAACTGTTTTTT. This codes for CASSEARQGEKLFF.

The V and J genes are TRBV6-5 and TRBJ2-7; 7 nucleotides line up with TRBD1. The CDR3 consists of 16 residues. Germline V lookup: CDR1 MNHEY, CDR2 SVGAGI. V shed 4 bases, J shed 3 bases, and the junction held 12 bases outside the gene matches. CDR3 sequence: CASSFPQGVNGYEQYF. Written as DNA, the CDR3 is TGTGCCAGCAGTTTCCCCCAGGGGGTGAACGGCTACGAGCAGTACTTC.

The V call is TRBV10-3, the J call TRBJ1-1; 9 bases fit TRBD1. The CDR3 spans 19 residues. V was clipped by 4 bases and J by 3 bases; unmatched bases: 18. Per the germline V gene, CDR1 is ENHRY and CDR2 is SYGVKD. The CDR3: CAISGVRTGEASGYTEAFF. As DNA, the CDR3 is TGTGCCATCAGTGGGGTCCGGACAGGGGAGGCTTCGGGGTACACTGAAGCTTTCTTT.

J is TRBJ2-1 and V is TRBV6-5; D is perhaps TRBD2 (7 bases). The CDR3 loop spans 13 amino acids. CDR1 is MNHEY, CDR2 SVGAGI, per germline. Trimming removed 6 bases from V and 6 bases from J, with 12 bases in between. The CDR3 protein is CASSGGRGNEQFF. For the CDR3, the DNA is TGTGCCAGCAGCGGGGGGCGAGGCAATGAGCAGTTCTTC.

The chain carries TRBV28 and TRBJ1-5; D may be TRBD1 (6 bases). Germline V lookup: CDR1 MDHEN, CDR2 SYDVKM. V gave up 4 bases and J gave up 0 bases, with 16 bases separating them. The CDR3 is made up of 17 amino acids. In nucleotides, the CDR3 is TGTGCCAGCAGTTCGTACAGGGAGGGGGTTAGCAATCAGCCCCAGCATTTT. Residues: CASSSYREGVSNQPQHF.

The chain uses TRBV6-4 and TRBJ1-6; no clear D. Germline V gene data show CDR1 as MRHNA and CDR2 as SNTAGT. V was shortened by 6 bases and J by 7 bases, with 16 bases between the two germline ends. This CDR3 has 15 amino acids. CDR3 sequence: CASSVRWTANSPLHF. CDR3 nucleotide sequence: TGTGCCAGCAGCGTACGGTGGACTGCCAATTCACCCCTCCACTTT.

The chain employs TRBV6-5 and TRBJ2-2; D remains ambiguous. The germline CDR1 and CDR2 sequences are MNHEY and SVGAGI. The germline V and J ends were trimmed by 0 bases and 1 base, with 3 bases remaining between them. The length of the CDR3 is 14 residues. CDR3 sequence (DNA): TGTGCCAGCAGTTACTCTAGGAACACCGGGGAGCTGTTTTTT. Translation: CASSYSRNTGELFF.

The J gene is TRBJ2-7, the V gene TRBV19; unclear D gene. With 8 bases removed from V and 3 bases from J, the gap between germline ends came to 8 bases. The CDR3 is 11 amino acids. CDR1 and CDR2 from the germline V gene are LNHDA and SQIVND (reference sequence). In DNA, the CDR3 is TGTGCCAGTGGTCCGGGCTACGAGCAGTACTTC. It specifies CASGPGYEQYF.

The CDR3 loop is CASRDSGGYNEQFF. CDR3 sequence (DNA): TGTGCCAGCAGGGATAGCGGGGGATACAATGAGCAGTTCTTC. V is TRBV6-1 and J is TRBJ2-1; 9 positions agree with TRBD2. Germline CDR1 reads MNHNS; CDR2 reads SASEGT. J was trimmed by 4 bases and V by 6 bases; bases with no gene match: 4. This CDR3 comprises 14 residues.